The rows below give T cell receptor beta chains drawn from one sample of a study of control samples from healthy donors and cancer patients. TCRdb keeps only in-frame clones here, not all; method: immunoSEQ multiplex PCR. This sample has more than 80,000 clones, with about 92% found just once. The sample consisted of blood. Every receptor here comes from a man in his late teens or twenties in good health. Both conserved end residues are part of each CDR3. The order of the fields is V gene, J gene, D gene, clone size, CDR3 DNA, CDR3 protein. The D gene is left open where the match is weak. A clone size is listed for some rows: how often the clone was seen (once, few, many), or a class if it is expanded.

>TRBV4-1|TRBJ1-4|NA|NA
TGCGCCAGCAGCCAGCCAGCTGAAAAACTGTTTTTT
CASSQPAEKLFF
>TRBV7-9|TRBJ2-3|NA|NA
TGTGCCAGCAGCCCAGCCGGGGTGTCCACAGATACGCAGTATTTT
CASSPAGVSTDTQYF
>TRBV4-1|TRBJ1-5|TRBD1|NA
TGCGCCAGCAGCTATACAGGGGGCAATCAGCCCCAGCATTTT
CASSYTGGNQPQHF
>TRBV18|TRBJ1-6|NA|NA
TGTGCCAGCTCTCCCACCCTGGACACCAATTCACCCCTCCACTTT
CASSPTLDTNSPLHF
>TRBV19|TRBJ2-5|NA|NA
TGTGCCAGTAGTATCTTTGGGGGTCAAGAGACCCAGTACTTC
CASSIFGGQETQYF
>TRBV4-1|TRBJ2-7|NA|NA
TGCGCCAGCAGCCAAGAAACGGATCGTGCCTACGAGCAGTACTTC
CASSQETDRAYEQYF
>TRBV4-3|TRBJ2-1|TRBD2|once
TGCGCCAGCAGCCGCGCCTCTAGCGGCTCTTACAATGAGCAGTTCTTC
CASSRASSGSYNEQFF
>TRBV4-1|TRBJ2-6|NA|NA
TGCGCCAGCAGCCAAGTACGGAGCTCTGGGGCCAACGTCCTGACTTTC
CASSQVRSSGANVLTF
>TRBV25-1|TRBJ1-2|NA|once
TGTGCCAGCAGTGTAGACCCTAACTATGGCTACACCTTC
CASSVDPNYGYTF
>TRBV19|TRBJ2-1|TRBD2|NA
TGTGCCAGTAGTATTACATTCCTCGGGCGGGAGGAAAATGAGCAGTTCTTC
CASSITFLGREENEQFF
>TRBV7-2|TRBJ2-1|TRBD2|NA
TGTGCCAGCAGCTTAGGCTTCATGAGCGGGAGGGCCGGTGAGCAGTTCTTC
CASSLGFMSGRAGEQFF
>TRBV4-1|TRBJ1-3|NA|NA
TGCGCCAGCAGCCAAAGATTAGGGACGGATTCTGGAAACACCATATATTTT
CASSQRLGTDSGNTIYF
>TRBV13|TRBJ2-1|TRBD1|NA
TGTGCCAGCAAGGGGGCTGGGACAGGCTTCTCCTACAATGAGCAGTTCTTC
CASKGAGTGFSYNEQFF
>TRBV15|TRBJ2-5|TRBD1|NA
TGTGCCACCAGCCGGACAGGGACACAAGAGACCCAGTACTTC
CATSRTGTQETQYF
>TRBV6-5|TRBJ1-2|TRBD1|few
TGTGCCAGCAGTTACGGGACAGGGGGCTCGAACTATGGCTACACCTTC
CASSYGTGGSNYGYTF
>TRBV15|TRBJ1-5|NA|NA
TGTGCCACCAGCAGAGAAGGGGTTCAGCCCCAGCATTTT
CATSREGVQPQHF
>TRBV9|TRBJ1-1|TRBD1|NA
TGTGCCAGCAGAGGCGCAGGACAGGGGGCCACTGAAGCTTTCTTT
CASRGAGQGATEAFF
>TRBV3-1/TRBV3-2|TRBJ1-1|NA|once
TGTGCCAGCAGCCGGAATAACTCCTACACTGAAGCTTTCTTT
CASSRNNSYTEAFF
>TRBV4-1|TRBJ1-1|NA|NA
TGCGCCAGCAGCCAAGAGGTTTTGGCGGGGGGGACTGAAGCTTTCTTT
CASSQEVLAGGTEAFF
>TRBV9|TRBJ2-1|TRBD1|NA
TGTGCCAGCAGCGCCGACAGGGTTGGTCAGTTCTTC
CASSADRVGQFF